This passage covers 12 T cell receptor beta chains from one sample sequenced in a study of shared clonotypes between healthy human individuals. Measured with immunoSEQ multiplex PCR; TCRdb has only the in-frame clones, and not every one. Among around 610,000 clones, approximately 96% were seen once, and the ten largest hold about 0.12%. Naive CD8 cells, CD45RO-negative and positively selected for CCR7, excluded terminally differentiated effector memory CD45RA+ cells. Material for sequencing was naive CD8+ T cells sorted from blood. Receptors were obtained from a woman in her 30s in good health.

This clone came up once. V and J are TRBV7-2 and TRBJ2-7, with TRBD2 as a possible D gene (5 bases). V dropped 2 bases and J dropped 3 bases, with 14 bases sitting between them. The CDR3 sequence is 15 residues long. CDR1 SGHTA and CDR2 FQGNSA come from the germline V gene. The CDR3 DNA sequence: TGTGCCAGCAGCTTATCCCTAGCTAGGGACTACGAGCAGTACTTC. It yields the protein CASSLSLARDYEQYF. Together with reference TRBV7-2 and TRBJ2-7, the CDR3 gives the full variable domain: GAGVSQSPSNKVTEKGKDVELRCDPISGHTALYWYRQSLGQGLEFLIYFQGNSAPDKSGLPSDRFSAERTGGSVSTLTIQRTQQEDSAVYLCASSLSLARDYEQYFGPGTRLTVT.

In DNA, the CDR3 is TGTGCCAGCAGCCAACCGGGACAGGGGACTAATGAAAAACTGTTTTTT. It encodes CASSQPGQGTNEKLFF. The chain combines TRBV28 with TRBJ1-4, with 10 bases fitting TRBD1. The CDR3 spans 16 residues. Germline loops: CDR1 MDHEN, CDR2 SYDVKM. J lost 2 bases, V lost 6 bases, and 6 bases had no gene match.

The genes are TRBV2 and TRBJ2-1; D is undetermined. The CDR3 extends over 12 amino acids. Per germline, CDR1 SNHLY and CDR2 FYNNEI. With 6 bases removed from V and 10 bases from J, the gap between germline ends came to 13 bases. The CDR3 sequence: CASRPVGREQFF. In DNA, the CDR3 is TGTGCCAGCAGGCCGGTCGGACGGGAGCAGTTCTTC.

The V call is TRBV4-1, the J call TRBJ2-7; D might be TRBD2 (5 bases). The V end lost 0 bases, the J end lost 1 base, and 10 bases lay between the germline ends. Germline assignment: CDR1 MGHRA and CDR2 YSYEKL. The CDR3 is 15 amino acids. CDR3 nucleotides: TGCGCCAGCAGCCAAGAGACTACCCTATCCTACGAGCAGTACTTC. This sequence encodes CASSQETTLSYEQYF.

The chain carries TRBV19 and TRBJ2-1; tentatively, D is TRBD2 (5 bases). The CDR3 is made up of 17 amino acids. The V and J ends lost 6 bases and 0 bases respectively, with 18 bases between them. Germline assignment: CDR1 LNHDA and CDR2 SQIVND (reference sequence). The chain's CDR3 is CASSAFLSGDSYNEQFF. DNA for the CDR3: TGTGCCAGTAGCGCGTTTTTAAGCGGAGACTCCTACAATGAGCAGTTCTTC.

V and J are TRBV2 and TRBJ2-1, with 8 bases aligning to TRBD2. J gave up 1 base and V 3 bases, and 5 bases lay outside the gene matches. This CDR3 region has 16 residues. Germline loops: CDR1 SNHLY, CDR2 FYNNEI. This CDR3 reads CASSDVSGSSYNEQFF. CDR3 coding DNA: TGTGCCAGCAGTGATGTAAGCGGGAGTTCCTACAATGAGCAGTTCTTC.

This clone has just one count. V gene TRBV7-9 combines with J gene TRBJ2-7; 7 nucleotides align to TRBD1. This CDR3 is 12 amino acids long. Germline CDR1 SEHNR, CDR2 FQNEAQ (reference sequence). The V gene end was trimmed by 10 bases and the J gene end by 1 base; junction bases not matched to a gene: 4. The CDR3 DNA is TGTGCCACCGAGGGACAGTCCTACGAGCAGTACTTC. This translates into CATEGQSYEQYF.

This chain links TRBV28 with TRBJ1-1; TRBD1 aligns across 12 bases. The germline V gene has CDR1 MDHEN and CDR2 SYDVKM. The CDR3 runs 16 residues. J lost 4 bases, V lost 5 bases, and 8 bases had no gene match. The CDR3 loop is CASSTGQGARFTEAFF. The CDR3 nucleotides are TGTGCCAGCAGTACGGGACAGGGGGCTAGGTTCACTGAAGCTTTCTTT. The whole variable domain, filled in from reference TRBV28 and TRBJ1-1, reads DVKVTQSSRYLVKRTGEKVFLECVQDMDHENMFWYRQDPGLGLRLIYFSYDVKMKEKGDIPEGYSVSREKKERFSLILESASTNQTSMYLCASSTGQGARFTEAFFGQGTRLTVV.

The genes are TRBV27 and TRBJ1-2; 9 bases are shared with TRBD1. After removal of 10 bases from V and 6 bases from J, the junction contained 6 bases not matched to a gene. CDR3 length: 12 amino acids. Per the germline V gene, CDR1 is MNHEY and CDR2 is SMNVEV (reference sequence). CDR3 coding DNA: TGTGCCACAAAACAGGGGGCTCATGGCTACACCTTC. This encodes CATKQGAHGYTF.

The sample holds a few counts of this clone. The CDR3 nucleotides read TGTGCCAGTAGTGCCCCCAACTATGGCTACACCTTC. It encodes CASSAPNYGYTF. J is TRBJ1-2 and V is TRBV19; D is unresolved. V was shortened by 5 bases and J by 2 bases, with 6 bases between the two germline ends. Germline assignment: CDR1 LNHDA and CDR2 SQIVND (reference sequence). This CDR3 has 12 residues.

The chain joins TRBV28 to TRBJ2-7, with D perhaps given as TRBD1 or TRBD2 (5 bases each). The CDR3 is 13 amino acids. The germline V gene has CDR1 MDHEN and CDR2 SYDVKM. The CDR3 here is CGTSTSGPYEQYF. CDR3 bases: TGTGGGACAAGTACGAGCGGACCCTACGAGCAGTACTTC.

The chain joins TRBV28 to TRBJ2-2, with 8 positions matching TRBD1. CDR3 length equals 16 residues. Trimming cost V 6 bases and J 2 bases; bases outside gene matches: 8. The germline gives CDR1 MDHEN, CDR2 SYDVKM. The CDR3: CASSPQTGENTGELFF. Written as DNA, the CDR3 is TGTGCCAGCAGCCCTCAGACAGGGGAAAACACCGGGGAGCTGTTTTTT.